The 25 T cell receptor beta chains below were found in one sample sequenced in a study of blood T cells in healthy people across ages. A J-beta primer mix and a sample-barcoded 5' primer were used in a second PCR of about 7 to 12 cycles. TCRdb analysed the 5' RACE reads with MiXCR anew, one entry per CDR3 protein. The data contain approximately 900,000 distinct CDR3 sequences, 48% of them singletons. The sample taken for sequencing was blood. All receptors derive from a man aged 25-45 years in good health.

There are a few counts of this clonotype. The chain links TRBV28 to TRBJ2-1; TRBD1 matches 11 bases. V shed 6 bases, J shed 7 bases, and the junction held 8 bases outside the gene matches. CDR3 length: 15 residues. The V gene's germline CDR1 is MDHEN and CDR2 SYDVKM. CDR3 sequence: CASSTGQGAGNEQFF. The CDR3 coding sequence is TGTGCCAGCAGCACCGGACAGGGGGCTGGTAATGAGCAGTTCTTC.

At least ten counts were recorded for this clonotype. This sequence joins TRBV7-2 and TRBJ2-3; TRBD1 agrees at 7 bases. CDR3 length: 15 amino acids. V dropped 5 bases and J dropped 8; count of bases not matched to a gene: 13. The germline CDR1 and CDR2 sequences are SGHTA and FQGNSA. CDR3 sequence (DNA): TGTGCCAGCAGCCCCCGGGACAGCTATCTCGGTACGCAGTATTTT. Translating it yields CASSPRDSYLGTQYF.

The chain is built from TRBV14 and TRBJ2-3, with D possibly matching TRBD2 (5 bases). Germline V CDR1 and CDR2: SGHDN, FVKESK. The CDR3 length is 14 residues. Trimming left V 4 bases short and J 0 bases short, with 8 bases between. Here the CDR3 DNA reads TGTGCCAGCAGCCGGACTCCCAGCACAGATACGCAGTATTTT. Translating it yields CASSRTPSTDTQYF.

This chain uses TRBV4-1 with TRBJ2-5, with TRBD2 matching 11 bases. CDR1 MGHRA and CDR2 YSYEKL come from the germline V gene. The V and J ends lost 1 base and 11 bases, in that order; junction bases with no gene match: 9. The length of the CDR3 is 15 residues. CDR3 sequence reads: CASSQVAGGWGEQYF. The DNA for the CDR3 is TGCGCCAGCAGCCAAGTAGCGGGGGGGTGGGGTGAGCAGTACTTC.

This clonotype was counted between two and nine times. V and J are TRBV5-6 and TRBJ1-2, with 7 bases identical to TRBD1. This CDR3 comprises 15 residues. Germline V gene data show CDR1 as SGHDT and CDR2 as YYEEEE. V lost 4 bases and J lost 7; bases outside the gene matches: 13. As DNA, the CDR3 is TGTGCCAGCAGCCCTCGATTCATTGGACAGGCTGGCTACACCTTC. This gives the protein CASSPRFIGQAGYTF.

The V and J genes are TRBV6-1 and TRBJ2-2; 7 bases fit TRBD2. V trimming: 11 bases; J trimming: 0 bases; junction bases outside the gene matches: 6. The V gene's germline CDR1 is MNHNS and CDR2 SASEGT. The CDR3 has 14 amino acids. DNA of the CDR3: TGTGCCGCAAAGCTAGCGGCGAACACCGGGGAGCTGTTTTTT. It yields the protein CAAKLAANTGELFF.

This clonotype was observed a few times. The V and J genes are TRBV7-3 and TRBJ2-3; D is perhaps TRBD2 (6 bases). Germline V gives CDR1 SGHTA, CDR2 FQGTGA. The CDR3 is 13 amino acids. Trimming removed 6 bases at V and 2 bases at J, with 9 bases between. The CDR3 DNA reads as TGTGCCAGCAGGGGGGGAGCCACAGATACGCAGTATTTT. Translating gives CASRGGATDTQYF.

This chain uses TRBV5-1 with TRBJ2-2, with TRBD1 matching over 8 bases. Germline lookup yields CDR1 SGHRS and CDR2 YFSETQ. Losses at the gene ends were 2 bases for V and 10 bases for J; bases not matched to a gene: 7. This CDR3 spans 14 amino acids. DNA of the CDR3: TGCGCCAGCAGCTTAGGACAGGGCGGTTTGGAGCTGTTTTTT. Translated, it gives CASSLGQGGLELFF.

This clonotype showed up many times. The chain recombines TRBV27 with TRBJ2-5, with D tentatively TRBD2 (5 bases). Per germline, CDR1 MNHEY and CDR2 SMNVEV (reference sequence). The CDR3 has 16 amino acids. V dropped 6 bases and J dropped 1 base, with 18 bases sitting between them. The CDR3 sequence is CASRPTGIWGQETQYF. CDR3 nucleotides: TGTGCCAGCAGGCCAACCGGGATTTGGGGCCAAGAGACCCAGTACTTC.

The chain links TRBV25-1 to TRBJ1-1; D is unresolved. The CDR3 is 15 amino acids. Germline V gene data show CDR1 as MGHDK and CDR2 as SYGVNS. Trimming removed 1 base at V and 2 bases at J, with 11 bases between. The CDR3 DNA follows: TGTGCCAGCAGTGAATGGATAGGAGGTAACACTGAAGCTTTCTTT. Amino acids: CASSEWIGGNTEAFF.

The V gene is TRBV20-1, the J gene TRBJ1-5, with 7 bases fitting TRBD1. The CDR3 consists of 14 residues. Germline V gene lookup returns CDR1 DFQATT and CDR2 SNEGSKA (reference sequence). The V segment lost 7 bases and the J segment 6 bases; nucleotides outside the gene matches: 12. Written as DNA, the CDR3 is TGCAGTGTACGCGAGGGGGCAAGGGGTCAGCCCCAGCATTTT. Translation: CSVREGARGQPQHF.

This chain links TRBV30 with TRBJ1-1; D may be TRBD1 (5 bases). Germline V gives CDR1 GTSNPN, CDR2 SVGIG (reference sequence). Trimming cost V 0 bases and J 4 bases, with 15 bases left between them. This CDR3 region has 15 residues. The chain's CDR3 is CAWSVRASGITEAFF. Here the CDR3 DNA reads TGTGCCTGGAGTGTCCGCGCATCAGGGATCACTGAAGCTTTCTTT.

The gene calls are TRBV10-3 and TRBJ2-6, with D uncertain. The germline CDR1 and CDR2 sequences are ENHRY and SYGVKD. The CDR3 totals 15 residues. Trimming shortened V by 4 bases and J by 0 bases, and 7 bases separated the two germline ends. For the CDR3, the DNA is TGTGCCATCAGTGGGGAAGACTCTGGGGCCAACGTCCTGACTTTC. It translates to CAISGEDSGANVLTF.

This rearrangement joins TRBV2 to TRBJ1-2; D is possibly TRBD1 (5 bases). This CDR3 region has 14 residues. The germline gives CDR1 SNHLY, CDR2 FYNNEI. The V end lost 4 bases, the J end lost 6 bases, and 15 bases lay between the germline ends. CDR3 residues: CASSVRSGDHGYTF. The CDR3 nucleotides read TGTGCCAGCAGTGTACGGTCGGGGGACCATGGCTACACCTTC.

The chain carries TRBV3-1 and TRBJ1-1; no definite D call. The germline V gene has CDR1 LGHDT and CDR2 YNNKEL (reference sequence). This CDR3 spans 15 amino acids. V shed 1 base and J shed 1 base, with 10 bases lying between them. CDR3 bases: TGTGCCAGCAGCCAAGTGGCCCCTCCGAACACTGAAGCTTTCTTT. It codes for CASSQVAPPNTEAFF.

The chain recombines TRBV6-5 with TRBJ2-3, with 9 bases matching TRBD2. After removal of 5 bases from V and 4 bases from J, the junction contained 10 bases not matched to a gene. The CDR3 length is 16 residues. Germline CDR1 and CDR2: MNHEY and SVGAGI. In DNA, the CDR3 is TGTGCCAGCAGTCGTAGCGGGGGCCGTGAGTCAGATACGCAGTATTTT. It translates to CASSRSGGRESDTQYF.

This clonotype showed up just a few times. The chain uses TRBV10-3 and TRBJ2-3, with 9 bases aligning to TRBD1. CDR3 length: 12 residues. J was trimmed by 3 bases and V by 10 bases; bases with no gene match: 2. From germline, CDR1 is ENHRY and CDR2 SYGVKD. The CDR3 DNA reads TGTGCCAGCGACAGGGGGACAGATACGCAGTATTTT. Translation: CASDRGTDTQYF.

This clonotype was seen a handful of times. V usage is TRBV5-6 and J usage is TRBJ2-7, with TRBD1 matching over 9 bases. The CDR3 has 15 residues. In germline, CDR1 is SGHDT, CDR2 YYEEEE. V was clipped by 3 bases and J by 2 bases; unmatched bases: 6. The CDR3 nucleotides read TGTGCCAGCAGCTGGACAGGGGAGGAACCCTACGAGCAGTACTTC. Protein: CASSWTGEEPYEQYF.

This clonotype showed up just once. CDR3 coding DNA: TGTGCCAGCAGTTACGGTGGCGGCAGCTCAACCTACGAGCAGTACTTC. Protein product: CASSYGGGSSTYEQYF. This chain joins TRBV6-6 and TRBJ2-5; no reliable D call. The J call is uncertain, as TRBJ2-7 better fits the DNA end. Germline values: CDR1 MNHNY, CDR2 SVGAGI (reference sequence). This CDR3 has 16 amino acids.

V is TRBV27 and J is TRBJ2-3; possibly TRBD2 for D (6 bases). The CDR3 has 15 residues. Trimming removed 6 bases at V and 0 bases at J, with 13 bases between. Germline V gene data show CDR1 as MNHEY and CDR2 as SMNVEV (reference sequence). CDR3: CASRPGGISTDTQYF. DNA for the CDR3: TGTGCCAGCAGACCTGGGGGGATAAGCACAGATACGCAGTATTTT.

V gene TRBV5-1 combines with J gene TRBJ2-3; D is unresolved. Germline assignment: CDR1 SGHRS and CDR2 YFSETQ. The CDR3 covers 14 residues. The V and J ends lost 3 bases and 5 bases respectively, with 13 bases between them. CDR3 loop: CASSSERLGDTQYF. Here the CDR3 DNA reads TGCGCCAGCAGCTCGGAACGGCTGGGAGATACGCAGTATTTT.

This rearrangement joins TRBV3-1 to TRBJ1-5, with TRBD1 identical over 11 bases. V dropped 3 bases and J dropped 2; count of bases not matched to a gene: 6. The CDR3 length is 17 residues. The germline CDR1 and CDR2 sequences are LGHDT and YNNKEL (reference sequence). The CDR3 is CASSQGQGVSGNQPQHF. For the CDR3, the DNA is TGTGCCAGCAGCCAGGGACAGGGGGTCTCTGGCAATCAGCCCCAGCATTTT.

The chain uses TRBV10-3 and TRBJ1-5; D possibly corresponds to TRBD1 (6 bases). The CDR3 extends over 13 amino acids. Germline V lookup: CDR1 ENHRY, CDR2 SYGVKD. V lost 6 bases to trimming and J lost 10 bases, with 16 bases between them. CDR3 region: CAISPGESGPQHF. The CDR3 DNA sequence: TGTGCCATCAGCCCAGGGGAGTCGGGACCCCAGCATTTT.

Here the CDR3 reads CSARRLAGGTDTQYF. CDR3 coding DNA: TGCAGTGCTAGAAGGCTAGCGGGGGGCACAGATACGCAGTATTTT. The chain couples TRBV20-1 to TRBJ2-3; 10 bases line up with TRBD2. V dropped 2 bases and J dropped 1; count of bases not matched to a gene: 3. Germline V CDR1 and CDR2: DFQATT, SNEGSKA (reference sequence). This CDR3 is built from 15 residues.

The CDR3 coding sequence is TGCGCCAGCAGCCAAAGAGAGAGAGAGACCCAGTACTTC. Protein sequence: CASSQRERETQYF. This chain connects TRBV4-3 to TRBJ2-5, with D hard to call. CDR3 length: 13 amino acids. Germline V CDR1 and CDR2: LGHNA, YSLEER. The V and J ends lost 2 bases and 4 bases respectively, with 8 bases between them.